This T cell receptor (beta chain) was sequenced for a study of T cell responses to AZD1222 COVID-19 vaccine. Regarding this clone: Antigen unknown.

The CDR3 sequence is 15 residues long. From germline, CDR1 is SEHNR and CDR2 FQNEAQ (reference sequence). The V and J ends lost 5 bases and 8 bases, in that order; junction bases with no gene match: 8. Study observations and caveats: Regions 160-218 and 743-854 held dominance among vaccine-associated CD4 TCRs, which spanned spike. Donors were largely white British and mainly female; clonal diversity was possibly underestimated. In the spike-specific TCR repertoire, nearly half reportedly target unmutated variant regions. The study identified only five to seven AZD1222 recipients as seropositive at baseline.

The assay was immunoSEQ multiplex PCR, and TCRdb's table has in-frame clones only and misses some. The sample holds about 110,000 clones, approximately 90% seen once. This sample comprised peripheral blood, obtained on day 0 of AZD1222 vaccination. This TCR was recovered from an adult in good health. The rearrangement joins TRBV7-9 to TRBJ1-6; 8 positions agree with TRBD1. The DNA for the CDR3 is TGTGCCAGCAGCCTTCTCAACAGGGGGGATTCACCCCTCCACTTT. This gives the protein CASSLLNRGDSPLHF.